This section outlines one T cell receptor (beta chain) sequence together with its context. Its matching antigen is unknown. Just one base apart from a much larger clone, this may be a read error. Germline V gene sequence: CDR1 SQVTM, CDR2 ANQGSEA. CDR3 length: 14 residues. Trimming took off 7 bases at V and 2 bases at J, with 17 bases between the two ends. The data derive from a study of T cells in Graves' hyperthyroidism and ophthalmopathy. The study's findings and limits: The majority of expanded thyroid clonotypes above 0.001 also appeared in blood. A model of 13 V-J features distinguished ophthalmopathy from stable hyperthyroidism.

TCR beta CDR3 region amplification was performed from RNA transcripts. The TCR CDR3 was amplified in a first-round RT-PCR using the HTBI primer set. TCRdb itself ran the multiplex PCR reads through MiXCR, one entry per CDR3 protein. The data hold around 660,000 distinct CDR3 sequences, with 45% observed a single time. The sequenced sample consisted of peripheral blood or thyroid tissue (not recorded which). The J gene is TRBJ1-2, the V gene TRBV29-1; maybe TRBD1 (5 bases). The source of this sequence is an adult man with Graves' disease, either hyperthyroidism or ophthalmopathy (not recorded which). The CDR3 protein is CSAEDLGGNYGYTF. Here the CDR3 DNA reads TGCAGCGCTGAGGACTTGGGGGGGAACTATGGCTACACCTTC.